This T cell receptor (beta chain) originates from a study of blood T cell repertoires in COVID-19. Study summary: In each case, the material was cDNA or gDNA derived from T cells, B-cell-depleted T cells, or PBMCs.

Per the authors' pipeline: The assay estimated nucleated cells by amplifying reference gene primers. Sequenced by immunoSEQ multiplex PCR; TCRdb stores in-frame clones only, minus some. V, J and clone size were drawn from that table, and D and trimming were deduced from the DNA. The profile shows around 150,000 clones, approximately 91% of them singletons. CDR1 and CDR2 from the germline V gene are SGHRS and YFSETQ. This CDR3 has 15 residues. Unmatched junction bases numbered 8, after V lost 4 bases and J lost 7 bases. This chain links TRBV5-1 with TRBJ1-5, with 10 bases matching TRBD1. This receptor was identified in a man younger than 30 with acute or convalescent COVID-19. Sequencing was carried out using peripheral blood. CDR3 sequence reads: CASSPGTGVGQPQHF. The CDR3 coding sequence is TGCGCCAGCAGCCCCGGGACAGGGGTCGGGCAGCCCCAGCATTTT.